This TCR beta chain emerged from a study of blood T cell repertoires in COVID-19. Overall study: The analysed material was cDNA or gDNA that came from T cells, B-cell-depleted T cells, or PBMCs.

The CDR3 is 16 residues long. With 5 bases removed from V and 5 bases from J, the gap between germline ends came to 18 bases. Germline assignment: CDR1 LNHDA and CDR2 SQIVND (reference sequence). How the authors handled the data: Nucleated cell number was recorded as an estimate derived from reference gene primer amplification. Here immunoSEQ multiplex PCR was the method, and the copy in TCRdb shows in-frame clones only, minus some. D and trimming were read from the DNA, whereas the V and J calls and clone size are those reported in that table. The table lists approximately 170,000 clones, roughly 83% of them singletons, with 3% to 3.5% in the top ten.

The receptor comes from a young woman who had recovered from COVID-19. The V call is TRBV19, the J call TRBJ1-4, with D maybe TRBD1 (5 bases). The sample taken for sequencing was PBMCs or T cells enriched from blood (not recorded which). CDR3 region: CASSPRRRDGNEKLFF. CDR3 sequence (DNA): TGTGCCAGTAGTCCACGCCGGCGGGACGGCAATGAAAAACTGTTTTTT. The full variable domain, in which reference TRBV19 and TRBJ1-4 provide the parts outside the CDR3, is DGGITQSPKYLFRKEGQNVTLSCEQNLNHDAMYWYRQDPGQGLRLIYYSQIVNDFQKGDIAEGYSVSREKKESFPLTVTSAQKNPTAFYLCASSPRRRDGNEKLFFGSGTQLSVL.